The 13 T cell receptor beta chains below all came from one sample that was sequenced in a study of blood T cell repertoires in COVID-19. Profiling relied on immunoSEQ multiplex PCR, and the TCRdb table lists in-frame clones only, not all of them. The table lists 230,000 or so clones, approximately 81% of them singletons, with less than 20% in the top ten. Sequences were obtained from peripheral blood. The receptor set was obtained from a young man with active or convalescent COVID-19.

V usage is TRBV28 and J usage is TRBJ1-6; weak D call: TRBD1 (5 bases). Trimming stripped 6 bases from V and 4 bases from J, with 7 bases between. There are 13 residues in the CDR3. The germline V gene encodes CDR1 MDHEN and CDR2 SYDVKM. DNA for the CDR3: TGTGCCAGCAGGGCAGGGTATAATTCACCCCTCCACTTT. It is translated as CASRAGYNSPLHF.

The V and J genes are TRBV30 and TRBJ1-5; 8 nucleotides agree with TRBD1. Trimming cost V 5 bases and J 4 bases; bases outside gene matches: 7. Per germline, CDR1 GTSNPN and CDR2 SVGIG (reference sequence). The CDR3 runs to 14 residues. CDR3 sequence (DNA): TGTGCCTGGGGCTCTCGGACAGGGAATCAGCCCCAGCATTTT. This codes for CAWGSRTGNQPQHF.

The CDR3 nucleotides are TGTGCCAGCAGTTTACCGAGCCCAGGCTCCTACGAGCAGTACTTC. Its protein product is CASSLPSPGSYEQYF. The chain recombines TRBV28 with TRBJ2-7; D ambiguous. V was clipped by 2 bases and J by 0 bases, with 11 bases between them. The CDR3 extends over 15 amino acids. The germline CDR1 and CDR2 sequences are MDHEN and SYDVKM.

A remark on this clone: A read error may account for a junction end that differs from germline. The CDR3 protein is CASSPGLSRETQYF. The DNA for the CDR3 is TGTGCTAGCAGCCCGGGACTATCTAGGGAGACCCAGTACTTC. The chain employs TRBV7-7 and TRBJ2-5; 7 bases line up with TRBD2. This CDR3 comprises 14 residues. Per the germline V gene, CDR1 is SSHAT and CDR2 is FNYEAQ (reference sequence). The full variable domain, rest sourced from reference TRBV7-7 and TRBJ2-5, is GAGVSQSPRYKVTKRGQDVTLRCDPISSHATLYWYQQALGQGPEFLTYFNYEAQPDKSGLPSDRFSAERPEGSISTLTIQRTEQRDSAMYRCASSPGLSRETQYFGPGTRLLVL.

This chain links TRBV5-4 with TRBJ2-7; 7 bases fit TRBD1. Germline CDR1 SGHNT, CDR2 YYREEE (reference sequence). The V segment lost 3 bases and the J segment 8 bases; nucleotides outside the gene matches: 17. CDR3 length: 16 amino acids. The CDR3 loop is CASSYAVPGQHNKQYF. CDR3 in DNA: TGTGCCAGCAGCTACGCTGTGCCGGGACAGCATAATAAGCAGTACTTC.

This rearrangement joins TRBV4-2 to TRBJ1-4; TRBD1 matches 7 bases. This CDR3 contains 15 residues. V lost 0 bases and J lost 8; bases outside the gene matches: 6. CDR1 and CDR2 (germline): LGHNA, YNFKEQ. As DNA, the CDR3 is TGTGCCAGCAGCCAAGATGGGGGACAGAAGGAAAAACTGTTTTTT. Protein product: CASSQDGGQKEKLFF.

This clone was recorded a few times. The CDR3 DNA sequence: TGCAGCGTAGAGGGGGCCACGGGTAACTATGGCTACACCTTC. Protein: CSVEGATGNYGYTF. The chain carries TRBV29-1 and TRBJ1-2, with 7 bases fitting TRBD1. V trimming: 6 bases; J trimming: 1 base; junction bases outside the gene matches: 8. This CDR3 region has 14 residues. From germline, CDR1 is SQVTM and CDR2 ANQGSEA. The whole variable domain, filled in from reference TRBV29-1 and TRBJ1-2, reads SAVISQKPSRDICQRGTSLTIQCQVDSQVTMMFWYRQQPGQSLTLIATANQGSEATYESGFVIDKFPISRPNLTFSTLTVSNMSPEDSSIYLCSVEGATGNYGYTFGSGTRLTVV.

This sequence joins TRBV6-5 and TRBJ2-7; TRBD1 matches at 9 bases. Germline V gene lookup returns CDR1 MNHEY and CDR2 SVGAGI. The trim removed 6 bases at V and 6 bases at J, leaving 9 bases unmatched. The CDR3 extends over 14 amino acids. CDR3 sequence: CASRLQGARSEQYF. The CDR3 nucleotides read TGTGCCAGCAGGCTACAGGGGGCGCGTTCCGAGCAGTACTTC.

This chain uses TRBV28 with TRBJ1-4, with D maybe TRBD1 (6 bases). Germline V gives CDR1 MDHEN, CDR2 SYDVKM. The ends were cut back, 5 bases at V and 0 bases at J, with 10 bases in the middle. The CDR3 is made up of 15 amino acids. DNA for the CDR3: TGTGCCAGCAGTATAGGGGGTGCAACTAATGAAAAACTGTTTTTT. Residues: CASSIGGATNEKLFF.

The chain joins TRBV18 to TRBJ2-7; no definite D call. Trimming removed 6 bases at V and 2 bases at J, with 17 bases between. The CDR3 consists of 15 residues. The germline V gene encodes CDR1 KGHSH and CDR2 LQKENI. The CDR3 nucleotides read TGTGCCAGCTCGCCTTCTAGTGACCTGACCTACGAGCAGTACTTC. As protein: CASSPSSDLTYEQYF.

This chain joins TRBV6-5 and TRBJ1-2, with TRBD1 identical over 7 bases. Germline CDR1 is MNHEY and CDR2 is SVGAGI. Germline trimming cut 7 bases from V and 5 bases from J; bases unmatched to any gene: 4. The CDR3 consists of 12 residues. CDR3 nucleotide sequence: TGTGCCAGCAAGGACAGGAGGTATGGCTACACCTTC. Its translation: CASKDRRYGYTF.

The chain uses TRBV6-5 and TRBJ2-1; tentative D call: TRBD2 (7 bases). The CDR3 runs 14 residues. V was shortened by 4 bases and J by 2 bases, with 9 bases between the two germline ends. Germline V CDR1 and CDR2: MNHEY, SVGAGI. The CDR3 DNA reads TGTGCCAGCAGTTCGGGGGGCGCCTACAATGAGCAGTTCTTC. Protein: CASSSGGAYNEQFF.

The CDR3 DNA sequence: TGTGCCAGCTCCAAACCGAGAGGGCGGGAGGCCGGGGAGCTGTTTTTT. It yields the protein CASSKPRGREAGELFF. J is TRBJ2-2 and V is TRBV27; 8 nucleotides align to TRBD2. CDR1 is MNHEY, CDR2 SMNVEV, per germline (reference sequence). V shed 8 bases, J shed 6 bases, and the junction held 14 bases outside the gene matches. The CDR3 runs to 16 residues.